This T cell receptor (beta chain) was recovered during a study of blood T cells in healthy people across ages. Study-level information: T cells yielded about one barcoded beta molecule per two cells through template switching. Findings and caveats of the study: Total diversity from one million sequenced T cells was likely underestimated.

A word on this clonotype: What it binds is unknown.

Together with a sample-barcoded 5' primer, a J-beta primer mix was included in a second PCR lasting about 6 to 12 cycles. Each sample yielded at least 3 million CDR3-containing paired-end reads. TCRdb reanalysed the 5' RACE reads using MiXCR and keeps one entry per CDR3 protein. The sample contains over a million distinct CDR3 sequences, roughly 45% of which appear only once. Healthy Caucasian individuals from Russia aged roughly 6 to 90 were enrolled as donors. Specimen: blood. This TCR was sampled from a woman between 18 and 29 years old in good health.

CDR3 sequence: CASSSGQGLPLHF. The CDR3, as DNA: TGTGCCAGCAGCTCGGGACAGGGTCTACCCCTCCACTTT. V is TRBV11-2 and J is TRBJ1-6, with 9 bases aligning to TRBD1. This CDR3 contains 13 residues. Germline trimming cut 4 bases from V and 12 bases from J; bases unmatched to any gene: 4. The germline V gene has CDR1 SGHAT and CDR2 FQNNGV.